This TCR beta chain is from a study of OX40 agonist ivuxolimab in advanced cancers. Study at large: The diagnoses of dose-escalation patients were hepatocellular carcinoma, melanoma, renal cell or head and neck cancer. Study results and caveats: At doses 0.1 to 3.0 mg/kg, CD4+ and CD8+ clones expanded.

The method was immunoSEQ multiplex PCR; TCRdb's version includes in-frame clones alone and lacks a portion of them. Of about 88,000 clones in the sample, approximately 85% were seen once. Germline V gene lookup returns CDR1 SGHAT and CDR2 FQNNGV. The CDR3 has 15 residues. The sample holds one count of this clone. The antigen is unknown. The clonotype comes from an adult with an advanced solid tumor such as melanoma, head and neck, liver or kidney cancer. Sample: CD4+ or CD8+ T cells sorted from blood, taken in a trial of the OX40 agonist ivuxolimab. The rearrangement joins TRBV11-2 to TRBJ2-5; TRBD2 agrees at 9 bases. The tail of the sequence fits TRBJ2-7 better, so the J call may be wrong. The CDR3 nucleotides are TGTGCCAGCAGCGTAACTAGCGGGCGGGGGCTCGAGCAGTACTTC. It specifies CASSVTSGRGLEQYF.